The 29 T cell receptor beta chains below all came from one sample that was sequenced in a study of blood T cells in healthy people across ages. A second PCR of 7 to 11 cycles used a sample-barcoded 5' primer and a J-beta primer mix. TCRdb passed the 5' RACE reads through MiXCR, listing each CDR3 protein once. This sample carries about 1.8 million distinct CDR3 sequences, around half of them seen once, and the ten largest clones take 2.1%. The source material was blood. These TCRs come from a woman between 40 and 50 years old in good health.

This clonotype occurred a few times. The chain uses TRBV4-1 and TRBJ1-2; 8 nucleotides match TRBD1. The CDR3 runs 14 residues. The trim removed 6 bases at V and 8 bases at J, leaving 11 bases unmatched. CDR1 and CDR2 from the germline V gene are MGHRA and YSYEKL. This CDR3 reads CASSQTGQGGGYTF. The DNA for the CDR3 is TGCGCCAGCAGTCAAACAGGACAGGGAGGCGGCTACACCTTC.

The genes are TRBV6-1 and TRBJ2-5; D is perhaps TRBD2 (6 bases). This CDR3 has 17 amino acids. V was trimmed by 3 bases and J by 5 bases, leaving 22 bases between them. From germline, CDR1 is MNHNS and CDR2 SASEGT. CDR3 in DNA: TGTGCCAGCAGTGAGGATCCGGGATCAAATAGCGGCGAGACCCAGTACTTC. Translation: CASSEDPGSNSGETQYF.

This clonotype was found a few times. The chain couples TRBV6-5 to TRBJ1-4; D might be TRBD1 (5 bases). Germline V gene sequence: CDR1 MNHEY, CDR2 SVGAGI. The CDR3 is 11 amino acids. Trimming took off 6 bases at V and 8 bases at J, with 7 bases between the two ends. CDR3 nucleotides: TGTGCCAGCAGCAACAGGGAAAAACTGTTTTTT. This sequence encodes CASSNREKLFF.

CDR3 sequence (DNA): TGTGCCAGCACCCTCGGCAGGGGGCTATACGAGCAGTACTTC. Protein: CASTLGRGLYEQYF. The V call is TRBV5-6, the J call TRBJ2-5; TRBD1 aligns across 8 bases. TRBJ2-7 matches the DNA end more closely, so the J call is doubtful. Germline CDR1 SGHDT, CDR2 YYEEEE. The CDR3 sequence is 14 residues long.

Concerning this clonotype itself: Compared with germline, one end of the junction differs, possibly owing to a read error. This chain connects TRBV28 to TRBJ1-1; D unclear. The CDR3 totals 15 residues. The germline gives CDR1 MDHEN, CDR2 SYDVKM. The CDR3 DNA is TGTGCCAGCAGCTTATTACTTGGGTCGAACACTGAAGCTTTCTTT. It codes for CASSLLLGSNTEAFF.

The chain carries TRBV7-2 and TRBJ2-1; 7 nucleotides match TRBD2. V lost 5 bases and J lost 12; bases outside the gene matches: 19. The CDR3 runs to 16 residues. The germline V gene has CDR1 SGHTA and CDR2 FQGNSA. The CDR3 coding sequence is TGTGCCAGCAGCCAGAGCCCCGACCCTAGGGCGGGAGCGCAGTTCTTC. This codes for CASSQSPDPRAGAQFF.

The V call is TRBV9, the J call TRBJ2-7; D is unresolved. V dropped 0 bases and J dropped 2 bases, with 9 bases sitting between them. Germline V gives CDR1 SGDLS, CDR2 YYNGEE. The CDR3 sequence is 14 residues long. The CDR3 DNA reads as TGTGCCAGCAGCGTAGTCTACAAAACCTACGAGCAGTACTTC. Its translation is CASSVVYKTYEQYF. The whole variable domain, remainder taken from reference TRBV9 and TRBJ2-7, is DSGVTQTPKHLITATGQRVTLRCSPRSGDLSVYWYQQSLDQGLQFLIQYYNGEERAKGNILERFSAQQFPDLHSELNLSSLELGDSALYFCASSVVYKTYEQYFGPGTRLTVT.

This chain joins TRBV6-2 or TRBV6-3 and TRBJ1-2; D ambiguous. The CDR3 runs 14 residues. The ends were cut back, 10 bases at V and 0 bases at J, with 15 bases in the middle. CDR1 is MNHEY and CDR2 is SVGEGT in the germline V gene. In DNA form, the CDR3 reads TGTGCCACCGGACGACACAACCCTAACTATGGCTACACCTTC. This sequence encodes CATGRHNPNYGYTF.

This clonotype was observed at least ten times. This sequence joins TRBV5-6 and TRBJ2-7, with 13 nucleotides matching TRBD2. Germline V gives CDR1 SGHDT, CDR2 YYEEEE. The CDR3 spans 15 residues. Trimming cost V 3 bases and J 2 bases; bases outside gene matches: 2. CDR3 in amino acids: CASSWTSGGPYEQYF. The CDR3 nucleotides are TGTGCCAGCAGCTGGACTAGCGGGGGTCCCTACGAGCAGTACTTC.

The J gene is TRBJ2-7, the V gene TRBV15, with D unresolved. This CDR3 has 14 residues. Germline loops: CDR1 LNHNV, CDR2 YYDKDF (reference sequence). Trimming cost V 6 bases and J 6 bases, with 18 bases left between them. Here the CDR3 DNA reads TGTGCCACCAGTGTCTCAGGATCCAACAGCGAGCAGTACTTC. Translated, it gives CATSVSGSNSEQYF.

This clonotype was picked up a small number of times. As DNA, the CDR3 is TGCGCCAGCAGCCCGACGGGACACCCGAATCAGCCCCAGCATTTT. This gives the protein CASSPTGHPNQPQHF. The chain couples TRBV5-1 to TRBJ1-5, with D possibly TRBD1 on 6 matching bases. CDR3 size: 15 residues. The V end lost 4 bases, the J end lost 4 bases, and 15 bases lay between the germline ends. Germline V CDR1 and CDR2: SGHRS, YFSETQ.

This clonotype was observed a handful of times. The V call is TRBV15, the J call TRBJ2-7; D ambiguous. The CDR3 covers 14 residues. Germline-derived CDR1 and CDR2 are LNHNV and YYDKDF (reference sequence). V lost 1 base, J lost 5 bases, and 12 bases lay in between. The CDR3 region has the DNA TGTGCCACCAGCAGAGTCCATTCCAGAGACGAGCAGTACTTC. It encodes CATSRVHSRDEQYF.

At least ten counts were recorded for this clonotype. V usage is TRBV7-2 and J usage is TRBJ2-3; tentative D call: TRBD2 (6 bases). The V gene's germline CDR1 is SGHTA and CDR2 FQGNSA. The CDR3 is 13 amino acids. The ends were cut back, 6 bases at V and 0 bases at J, with 7 bases in the middle. This CDR3 reads CASRRDSTDTQYF. In DNA, the CDR3 is TGTGCCAGCAGGCGGGACAGCACAGATACGCAGTATTTT.

This clonotype appeared a few times. This rearrangement joins TRBV7-9 to TRBJ1-6; no clear D gene. Germline CDR1 SEHNR, CDR2 FQNEAQ (reference sequence). The CDR3 has 13 amino acids. The V and J ends lost 6 bases and 15 bases respectively, with 18 bases between them. DNA for the CDR3: TGTGCCAGCAGTCGGCAGGCACCGTCTCACCTCCACTTT. Translation gives CASSRQAPSHLHF.

The chain has TRBV10-2 and TRBJ1-4; D might be TRBD1 (5 bases). V dropped 1 base and J dropped 4 bases, with 10 bases sitting between them. The V gene's germline CDR1 is WSHSY and CDR2 SAAADI. The CDR3 is 15 residues long. The chain's CDR3 is CASSEFDRLNEKLFF. CDR3 bases: TGCGCCAGCAGTGAGTTCGACAGACTTAATGAAAAACTGTTTTTT.

As to this clonotype: The junction differs from germline at one of its ends, possibly a read error. The V gene is TRBV9, the J gene TRBJ1-2; D gene unclear. The CDR3 is 11 amino acids. Germline lookup yields CDR1 SGDLS and CDR2 YYNGEE. CDR3 residues: CAGSVESGYTF. The DNA for the CDR3 is TGTGCCGGCAGCGTAGAATCTGGCTACACCTTC.

This clonotype was found a few times. The V and J genes are TRBV4-1 and TRBJ2-3, with 8 bases fitting TRBD2. The germline V gene encodes CDR1 MGHRA and CDR2 YSYEKL. Losses at the gene ends were 5 bases for V and 6 bases for J; bases not matched to a gene: 10. The CDR3 is 15 amino acids. CDR3 residues: CASSYWTSIPDTQYF. The CDR3 region has the DNA TGCGCCAGCAGCTACTGGACTAGCATCCCGGATACGCAGTATTTT.

The chain recombines TRBV6-5 with TRBJ2-5; 11 bases align to TRBD2. Germline CDR1 and CDR2: MNHEY and SVGAGI. V was pared by 5 bases and J by 11 bases, with 13 bases of the junction left unmatched. CDR3 size: 15 residues. CDR3 sequence: CASSKLAGAPNEQYF. CDR3 sequence (DNA): TGTGCCAGCAGTAAACTAGCGGGGGCCCCCAATGAGCAGTACTTC.

This chain connects TRBV5-1 to TRBJ2-5, with 10 bases matching TRBD1. The germline V gene has CDR1 SGHRS and CDR2 YFSETQ. The V gene end was trimmed by 5 bases and the J gene end by 4 bases; junction bases not matched to a gene: 5. The CDR3 contains 14 residues. The CDR3, as DNA: TGCGCCAGCAGGAAACGACAGGGGGCAGAGACCCAGTACTTC. This sequence encodes CASRKRQGAETQYF.

The chain recombines TRBV11-2 with TRBJ2-1, with TRBD2 identical over 10 bases. CDR1 SGHAT and CDR2 FQNNGV come from the germline V gene. This CDR3 spans 17 amino acids. The junction had 13 bases not matched to a gene; V was cut back by 11 bases and J by 0 bases. The CDR3 sequence is CASRASGGRSSYNEQFF. The CDR3 DNA follows: TGTGCCTCCAGGGCTAGCGGGGGCAGGAGCTCCTACAATGAGCAGTTCTTC.

This clonotype was counted between two and nine times. The chain uses TRBV3-1 and TRBJ1-2; TRBD1 agrees at 7 bases. Trimming cost V 0 bases and J 6 bases; bases outside gene matches: 4. The germline CDR1 and CDR2 sequences are LGHDT and YNNKEL (reference sequence). This CDR3 contains 14 residues. Here the CDR3 reads CASSQDAGQDGYTF. The CDR3 DNA reads TGTGCCAGCAGCCAAGATGCAGGACAGGATGGCTACACCTTC. Using reference TRBV3-1 and TRBJ1-2 for the parts outside the CDR3, the full variable domain is DTAVSQTPKYLVTQMGNDKSIKCEQNLGHDTMYWYKQDSKKFLKIMFSYNNKELIINETVPNRFSPKSPDKAHLNLHINSLELGDSAVYFCASSQDAGQDGYTFGSGTRLTVV.

This chain connects TRBV7-2 to TRBJ2-1; D is unclear. Germline V lookup: CDR1 SGHTA, CDR2 FQGNSA. V lost 3 bases and J lost 0, with 9 bases in between. This CDR3 is 15 amino acids long. CDR3 DNA sequence: TGTGCCAGCAGCTTTACACGTAGCTCCTACAATGAGCAGTTCTTC. Translated, it gives CASSFTRSSYNEQFF.

In DNA form, the CDR3 reads TGCGCCAGCAGCCCCGACGCAGGGTCCAAACTGTTTTTT. Protein product: CASSPDAGSKLFF. The chain is built from TRBV5-1 and TRBJ1-4; D perhaps matches TRBD1 (5 bases). CDR3 size: 13 residues. Trimming stripped 4 bases from V and 11 bases from J, with 15 bases between. Germline CDR1 reads SGHRS; CDR2 reads YFSETQ.

CDR3 protein: CASSHRGVDGTQYF. The DNA for the CDR3 is TGTGCCAGCAGCCACAGAGGGGTTGACGGGACCCAGTACTTC. This sequence joins TRBV3-1 and TRBJ2-7; D assignment may be TRBD1 or TRBD2 (5 bases each). Matching the DNA end better, TRBJ2-5 makes the J call doubtful. Germline-derived CDR1 and CDR2 are LGHDT and YNNKEL (reference sequence). The CDR3 spans 14 residues.

V usage is TRBV29-1 and J usage is TRBJ1-2; D is ambiguous. Germline V gene lookup returns CDR1 SQVTM and CDR2 ANQGSEA. Trimming shortened V by 6 bases and J by 8 bases, and 10 bases separated the two germline ends. The CDR3 has 10 amino acids. In nucleotides, the CDR3 is TGCAGCGTAGAGCTGGGCGGCTACACCTTC. Protein product: CSVELGGYTF.

This clonotype was seen only a few times. V is TRBV7-2 and J is TRBJ1-2, with TRBD1 as a possible D gene (5 bases). This CDR3 is built from 13 residues. Trimming took off 4 bases at V and 7 bases at J, with 13 bases between the two ends. Germline CDR1 is SGHTA and CDR2 is FQGNSA. The DNA of the CDR3 is TGTGCCAGCAGCTCTCGACGGGGCGTTGGCTACACCTTC. Its translation is CASSSRRGVGYTF.

The V gene is TRBV20-1, the J gene TRBJ2-1, with TRBD2 matching over 9 bases. V gave up 3 bases and J gave up 5 bases; unmatched junction bases: 5. Germline lookup yields CDR1 DFQATT and CDR2 SNEGSKA (reference sequence). The CDR3 has 14 amino acids. CDR3: CSARLAGADNEQFF. The CDR3 DNA sequence: TGCAGTGCTAGGTTAGCGGGGGCCGACAATGAGCAGTTCTTC.

This clonotype was recorded at least ten times. This chain uses TRBV29-1 with TRBJ1-2, with 9 bases fitting TRBD1. Germline CDR1 reads SQVTM; CDR2 reads ANQGSEA. J lost 8 bases, V lost 6 bases, and 7 bases had no gene match. The CDR3 covers 12 residues. The CDR3 region is CSVAQGAGGYTF. The CDR3 DNA sequence: TGCAGCGTCGCACAGGGGGCTGGCGGCTACACCTTC. Full variable domain (missing parts from reference TRBV29-1 and TRBJ1-2): SAVISQKPSRDICQRGTSLTIQCQVDSQVTMMFWYRQQPGQSLTLIATANQGSEATYESGFVIDKFPISRPNLTFSTLTVSNMSPEDSSIYLCSVAQGAGGYTFGSGTRLTVV.

The rearrangement uses TRBV6-5 and TRBJ2-1, with D possibly being TRBD2 (5 bases). V was cut by 5 bases and J by 1 base, with 9 bases left in between. From germline, CDR1 is MNHEY and CDR2 SVGAGI. There are 14 residues in the CDR3. Here the CDR3 reads CASSIRESYNEQFF. In DNA form, the CDR3 reads TGTGCCAGCAGTATCCGGGAATCCTACAATGAGCAGTTCTTC.